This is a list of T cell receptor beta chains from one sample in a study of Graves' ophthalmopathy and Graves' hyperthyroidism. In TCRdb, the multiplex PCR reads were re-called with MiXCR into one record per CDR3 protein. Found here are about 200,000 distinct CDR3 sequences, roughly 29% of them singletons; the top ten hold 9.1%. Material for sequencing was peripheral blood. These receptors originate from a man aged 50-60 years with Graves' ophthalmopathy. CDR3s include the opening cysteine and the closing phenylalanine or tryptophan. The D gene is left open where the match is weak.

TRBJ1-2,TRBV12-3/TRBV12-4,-,CASSLSGNGGYGYTF
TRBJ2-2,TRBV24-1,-,CAAEGAGTGELFF
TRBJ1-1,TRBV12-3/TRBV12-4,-,CASSTGAAFNTEAFF
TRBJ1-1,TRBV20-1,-,CSARYGPTEAFF
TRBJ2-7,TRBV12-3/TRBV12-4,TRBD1,CASSYRGTGRDYEQYF
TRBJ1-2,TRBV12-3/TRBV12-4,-,CASSLGQVGLNYGYTF
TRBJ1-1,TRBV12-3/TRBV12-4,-,CASSGQSDTEAFF
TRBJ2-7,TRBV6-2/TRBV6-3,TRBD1,CASSYSTGGEQYF
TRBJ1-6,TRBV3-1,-,CASSQSGGPLHF
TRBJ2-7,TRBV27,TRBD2,CASAGLAGTNYEQYF
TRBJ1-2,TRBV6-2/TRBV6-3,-,CASSYSPRDGLYGYTF
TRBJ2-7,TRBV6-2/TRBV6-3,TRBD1,CASSYGTGLNEQYF
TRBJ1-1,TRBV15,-,CATSRETDEAFF
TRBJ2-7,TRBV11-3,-,CASSPLTESSYEQYF
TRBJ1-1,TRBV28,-,CASSLGSWNTEAFF
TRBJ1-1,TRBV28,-,CASSLYQGGNTEAFF
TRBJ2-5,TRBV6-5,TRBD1,CASSYSGQGGETQYF
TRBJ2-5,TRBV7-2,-,CASSLRSTPQTQYF
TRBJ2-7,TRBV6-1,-,CASTLAREGEQYF
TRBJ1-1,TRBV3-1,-,CASSRRTVGGNTEAFF
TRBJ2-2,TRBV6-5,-,CASSYGRRTISGELFF
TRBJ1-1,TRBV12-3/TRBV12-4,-,CASSRNRALNTEAFF
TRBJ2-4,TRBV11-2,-,CASRGWGRKNIQYF
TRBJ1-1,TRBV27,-,CASRRLYGTEAFF